This T cell receptor beta chain is from a study of T cell repertoires in cytomegalovirus infection. This clonotype was observed many times. One entry per CDR3 protein results from TCRdb running MiXCR on the reads. The sample lists 510,000 or so distinct CDR3 sequences, around 27% occurring once. The sequence was collected from a human donor in good health (CMV status not recorded). Some clones in this sample may be carry-over from other donors' samples. The specimen was PBMCs.

The CDR3 DNA reads TGTGCCAGCAGTTTACGGACAATGGGCACTGAAGCTTTCTTT. This translates into CASSLRTMGTEAFF. The chain employs TRBV27 and TRBJ1-1; weak D call: TRBD1 (5 bases). Per germline, CDR1 MNHEY and CDR2 SMNVEV (reference sequence). The V end was cut by 2 bases, the J end by 4 bases, with 11 bases between. This CDR3 comprises 14 residues.